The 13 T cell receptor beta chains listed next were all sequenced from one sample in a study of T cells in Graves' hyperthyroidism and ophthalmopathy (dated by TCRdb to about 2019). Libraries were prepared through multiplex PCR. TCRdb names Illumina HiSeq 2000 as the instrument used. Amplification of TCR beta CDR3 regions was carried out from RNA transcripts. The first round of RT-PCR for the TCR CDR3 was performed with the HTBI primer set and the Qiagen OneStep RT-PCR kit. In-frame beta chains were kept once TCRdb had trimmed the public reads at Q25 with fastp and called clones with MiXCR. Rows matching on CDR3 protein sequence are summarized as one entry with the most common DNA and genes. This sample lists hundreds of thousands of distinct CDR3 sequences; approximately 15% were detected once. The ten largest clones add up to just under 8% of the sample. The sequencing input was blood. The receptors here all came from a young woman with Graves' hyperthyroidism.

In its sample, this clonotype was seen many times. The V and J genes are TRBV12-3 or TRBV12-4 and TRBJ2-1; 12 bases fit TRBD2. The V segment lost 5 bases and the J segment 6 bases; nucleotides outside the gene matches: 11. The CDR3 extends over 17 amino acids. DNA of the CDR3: TGTGCCAGCAGTATACTAGCGGGAGGACGCCTTGCCAATGAGCAGTTCTTC. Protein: CASSILAGGRLANEQFF.

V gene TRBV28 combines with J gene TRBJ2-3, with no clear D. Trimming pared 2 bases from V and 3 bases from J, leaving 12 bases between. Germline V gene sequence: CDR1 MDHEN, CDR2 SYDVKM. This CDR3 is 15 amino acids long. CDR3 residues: CASSLSRDATDTQYF. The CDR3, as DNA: TGTGCCAGCAGTTTAAGTCGTGACGCGACAGATACGCAGTATTTT.

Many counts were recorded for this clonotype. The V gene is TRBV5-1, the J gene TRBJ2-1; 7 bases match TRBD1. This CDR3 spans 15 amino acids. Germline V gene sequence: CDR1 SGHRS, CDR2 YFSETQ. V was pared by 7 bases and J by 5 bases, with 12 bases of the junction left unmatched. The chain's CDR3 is CASGPRDSLNNEQFF. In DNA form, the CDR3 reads TGCGCCAGCGGACCCCGGGACAGTTTAAACAATGAGCAGTTCTTC.

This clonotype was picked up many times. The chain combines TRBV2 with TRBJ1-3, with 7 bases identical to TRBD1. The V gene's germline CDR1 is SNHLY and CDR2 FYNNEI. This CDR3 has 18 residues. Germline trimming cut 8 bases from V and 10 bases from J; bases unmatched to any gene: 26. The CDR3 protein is CASGPTGWIFGVEWTIYF. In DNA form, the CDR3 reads TGTGCCAGCGGCCCGACAGGGTGGATCTTCGGTGTTGAATGGACCATATATTTT. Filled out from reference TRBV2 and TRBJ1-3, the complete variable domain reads EPEVTQTPSHQVTQMGQEVILRCVPISNHLYFYWYRQILGQKVEFLVSFYNNEISEKSEIFDDQFSVERPDGSNFTLKIRSTKLEDSAMYFCASGPTGWIFGVEWTIYFGEGSWLTVV.

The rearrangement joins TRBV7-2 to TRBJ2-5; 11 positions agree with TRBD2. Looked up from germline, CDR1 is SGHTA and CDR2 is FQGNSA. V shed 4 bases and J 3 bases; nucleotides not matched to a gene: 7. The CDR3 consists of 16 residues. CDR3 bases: TGTGCCAGCAGCTCGATAGCGGGGGGGGTGAAAGAGACCCAGTACTTC. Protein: CASSSIAGGVKETQYF.

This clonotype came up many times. CDR3 protein: CAWTPGHLSSYEQYF. The CDR3 DNA follows: TGTGCCTGGACCCCGGGACACTTGTCCTCCTACGAGCAGTACTTC. The chain employs TRBV30 and TRBJ2-7; weak D call: TRBD1 (6 bases). The CDR3 sequence is 15 residues long. The V end lost 4 bases, the J end lost 0 bases, and 16 bases lay between the germline ends. Germline V gene lookup returns CDR1 GTSNPN and CDR2 SVGIG (reference sequence).

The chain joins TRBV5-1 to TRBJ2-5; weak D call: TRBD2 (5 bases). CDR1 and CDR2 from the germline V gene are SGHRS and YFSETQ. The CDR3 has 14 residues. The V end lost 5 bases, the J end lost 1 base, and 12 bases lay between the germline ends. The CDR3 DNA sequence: TGCGCCAGCAGAGTCGGGCTAGCCCAAGAGACCCAGTACTTC. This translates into CASRVGLAQETQYF.

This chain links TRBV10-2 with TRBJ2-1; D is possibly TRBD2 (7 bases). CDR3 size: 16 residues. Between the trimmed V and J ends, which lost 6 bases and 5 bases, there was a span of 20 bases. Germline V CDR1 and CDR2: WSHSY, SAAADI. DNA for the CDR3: TGCGCCAGCAGACTCTCGGGGGCGGGGGAGCACAATGAGCAGTTCTTC. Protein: CASRLSGAGEHNEQFF.

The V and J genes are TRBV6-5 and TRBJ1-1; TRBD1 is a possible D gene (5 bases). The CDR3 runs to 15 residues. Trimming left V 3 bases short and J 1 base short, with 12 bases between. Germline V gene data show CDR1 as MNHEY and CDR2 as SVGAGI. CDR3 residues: CASSYSGTPNTEAFF. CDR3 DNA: TGTGCCAGCAGTTATTCCGGGACCCCGAACACTGAAGCTTTCTTT.

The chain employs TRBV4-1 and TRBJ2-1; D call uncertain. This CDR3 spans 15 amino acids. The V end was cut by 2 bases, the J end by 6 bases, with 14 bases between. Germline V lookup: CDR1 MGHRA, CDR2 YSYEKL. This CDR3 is CASSQQVGTLNEQFF. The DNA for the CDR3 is TGCGCCAGCAGCCAACAGGTCGGAACCCTCAATGAGCAGTTCTTC.

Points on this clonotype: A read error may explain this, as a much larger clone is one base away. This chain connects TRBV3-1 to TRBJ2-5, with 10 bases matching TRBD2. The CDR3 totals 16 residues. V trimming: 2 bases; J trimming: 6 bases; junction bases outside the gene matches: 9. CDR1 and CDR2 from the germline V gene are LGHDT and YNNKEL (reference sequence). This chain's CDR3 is CASSQLASGGKKTQYF. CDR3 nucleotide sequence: TGTGCCAGCAGCCAATTGGCTAGCGGGGGTAAGAAGACCCAGTACTTC.

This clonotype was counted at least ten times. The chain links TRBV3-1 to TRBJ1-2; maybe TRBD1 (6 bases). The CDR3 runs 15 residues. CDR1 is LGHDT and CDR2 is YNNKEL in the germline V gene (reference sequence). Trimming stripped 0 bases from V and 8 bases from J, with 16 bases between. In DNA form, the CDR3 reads TGTGCCAGCAGCCAAGATGGGGGGGGCACGCGGGGCTACACCTTC. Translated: CASSQDGGGTRGYTF. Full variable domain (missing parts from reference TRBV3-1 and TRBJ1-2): DTAVSQTPKYLVTQMGNDKSIKCEQNLGHDTMYWYKQDSKKFLKIMFSYNNKELIINETVPNRFSPKSPDKAHLNLHINSLELGDSAVYFCASSQDGGGTRGYTFGSGTRLTVV.

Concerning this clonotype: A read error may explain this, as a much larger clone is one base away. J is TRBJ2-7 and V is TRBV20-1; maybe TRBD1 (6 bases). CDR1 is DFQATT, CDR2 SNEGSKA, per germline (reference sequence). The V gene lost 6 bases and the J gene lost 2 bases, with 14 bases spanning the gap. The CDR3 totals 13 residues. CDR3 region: CSAPGHGAYEQYF. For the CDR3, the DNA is TGCAGTGCCCCGGGACACGGGGCCTACGAGCAGTACTTC.